The 27 T cell receptor beta chains in this list originate from one sample, sequenced in a study of cytomegalovirus exposure and HLA in healthy donors. Primers: 60 Vbeta forward and 13 Jbeta reverse. Clones were sequenced by immunoSEQ multiplex PCR, and TCRdb holds only the in-frame ones, with some missing. The sample lists tens of thousands of clones; roughly 80% were seen once. Sequencing input: PBMCs. These receptor sequences come from a man aged 25-45 years in good health and CMV-seropositive.

This rearrangement joins TRBV19 to TRBJ1-2; 8 nucleotides agree with TRBD1. Per germline, CDR1 LNHDA and CDR2 SQIVND (reference sequence). Germline trimming cut 8 bases from V and 4 bases from J; bases unmatched to any gene: 6. This CDR3 is built from 13 residues. DNA for the CDR3: TGTGCCAGTCATGGGACAGGTACCTATGGCTACACCTTC. As protein: CASHGTGTYGYTF.

The chain links TRBV6-4 to TRBJ1-5, with 7 bases aligning to TRBD1. After removal of 8 bases from V and 2 bases from J, the junction contained 12 bases not matched to a gene. The CDR3 loop spans 16 amino acids. Per germline, CDR1 MRHNA and CDR2 SNTAGT. CDR3 region: CASRDRPLIGNQPQHF. DNA for the CDR3: TGTGCCAGCCGGGACAGACCCTTAATTGGCAATCAGCCCCAGCATTTT.

V is TRBV19 and J is TRBJ2-7; TRBD2 is a possible D gene (8 bases). The CDR3 totals 14 residues. V gave up 8 bases and J gave up 7 bases, with 21 bases separating them. The germline V gene has CDR1 LNHDA and CDR2 SQIVND (reference sequence). Here the CDR3 DNA reads TGTGCCAGTCACGCAGGGGGGTCGGGAGGGGAGCAGTACTTC. Translating gives CASHAGGSGGEQYF.

The sample holds one count of this clone. A junction end diverges from the germline sequence, so it may reflect a read error. This CDR3 reads CSSSQTGGKEKLFF. As DNA, the CDR3 is TGTTCCAGCAGCCAGACAGGGGGGAAAGAAAAACTGTTTTTT. V and J are TRBV7-9 and TRBJ1-4, with 9 bases lining up with TRBD1. This CDR3 region has 14 residues. Germline CDR1 is SEHNR and CDR2 is FQNEAQ (reference sequence).

The count of this clone is one. The chain couples TRBV10-3 to TRBJ1-2; TRBD1 matches 7 bases. There are 13 residues in the CDR3. V was pared by 7 bases and J by 8 bases, with 10 bases of the junction left unmatched. From germline, CDR1 is ENHRY and CDR2 SYGVKD. CDR3 nucleotide sequence: TGTGCCATCATGGGTCGACAGGGTGGAGGCTACACCTTC. As protein: CAIMGRQGGGYTF.

The chain carries TRBV19 and TRBJ1-4; tentatively, D is TRBD1 (5 bases). The CDR3 spans 14 residues. From germline, CDR1 is LNHDA and CDR2 SQIVND (reference sequence). Trimming removed 5 bases from V and 0 bases from J, with 7 bases in between. CDR3 region: CASSLTATNEKLFF. The CDR3 DNA reads as TGTGCCAGTAGTTTGACAGCAACTAATGAAAAACTGTTTTTT.

This clone turned up a few times. The genes are TRBV4-1 and TRBJ1-2; D might be TRBD1 (5 bases). Germline CDR1 reads MGHRA; CDR2 reads YSYEKL. V lost 0 bases to trimming and J lost 2 bases, with 16 bases between them. This CDR3 comprises 17 residues. CDR3 sequence reads: CASSQDRTSGDNYGYTF. For the CDR3, the DNA is TGCGCCAGCAGCCAAGATAGGACGTCGGGGGACAACTATGGCTACACCTTC.

This clone showed up just once. The chain is built from TRBV4-2 and TRBJ2-1, with D perhaps matching TRBD2 (6 bases). Trimming took off 3 bases at V and 5 bases at J, with 11 bases between the two ends. The CDR3 runs 14 residues. Germline CDR1 reads LGHNA; CDR2 reads YNFKEQ. The CDR3 DNA is TGTGCCAGCAGCCAGAGGGACTTTAACAATGAGCAGTTCTTC. Its translation: CASSQRDFNNEQFF.

This clone appeared a single time. This chain joins TRBV9 and TRBJ1-2; the match to TRBD1 covers 7 bases. V shed 3 bases, J shed 6 bases, and the junction held 23 bases outside the gene matches. Germline lookup yields CDR1 SGDLS and CDR2 YYNGEE. This CDR3 spans 19 amino acids. The CDR3 protein is CASSAPSTYLGQARDGYTF. The CDR3 bases are TGTGCCAGCAGCGCTCCATCGACTTACCTCGGACAGGCCCGTGATGGCTACACCTTC.

The chain employs TRBV19 and TRBJ2-5; no reliable D call. In germline, CDR1 is LNHDA, CDR2 SQIVND (reference sequence). This CDR3 contains 12 residues. V gave up 4 bases and J gave up 3 bases, with 6 bases separating them. The CDR3 DNA is TGTGCCAGTAGTAGCCGGGAAGAGACCCAGTACTTC. Protein product: CASSSREETQYF. The variable domain in full, completed from reference TRBV19 and TRBJ2-5, reads DGGITQSPKYLFRKEGQNVTLSCEQNLNHDAMYWYRQDPGQGLRLIYYSQIVNDFQKGDIAEGYSVSREKKESFPLTVTSAQKNPTAFYLCASSSREETQYFGPGTRLLVL.

V and J are TRBV19 and TRBJ1-5; tentatively, D is TRBD1 (5 bases). There are 15 residues in the CDR3. Trimming left V 6 bases short and J 2 bases short, with 14 bases between. The germline gives CDR1 LNHDA, CDR2 SQIVND (reference sequence). CDR3 DNA sequence: TGTGCCAGTAGCCCCGGGGGTAAGGGCAATCAGCCCCAGCATTTT. This gives the protein CASSPGGKGNQPQHF.

V and J are TRBV28 and TRBJ2-7; the match to TRBD2 covers 7 bases. CDR1 is MDHEN, CDR2 SYDVKM, per germline. The CDR3 is 17 residues long. The V and J ends lost 3 bases and 2 bases, in that order; junction bases with no gene match: 13. The CDR3 is CASSFHISGANTYEQYF. The CDR3 nucleotides read TGTGCCAGCAGTTTCCATATCAGCGGGGCTAATACCTACGAGCAGTACTTC.

The J gene is TRBJ1-2, the V gene TRBV6-1; D may be TRBD1 (5 bases). The CDR3 spans 13 residues. Germline V CDR1 and CDR2: MNHNS, SASEGT. V gave up 4 bases and J gave up 2 bases, with 8 bases separating them. In DNA form, the CDR3 reads TGTGCCAGCAGTGCGACAGTAAACTATGGCTACACCTTC. It is translated as CASSATVNYGYTF.

The chain couples TRBV4-2 to TRBJ1-2; 12 nucleotides align to TRBD1. V trimming: 1 base; J trimming: 8 bases; junction bases outside the gene matches: 8. The CDR3 extends over 16 amino acids. Per the germline V gene, CDR1 is LGHNA and CDR2 is YNFKEQ. CDR3 loop: CASSQAGTGGSEGYTF. CDR3 nucleotides: TGTGCCAGCAGCCAAGCCGGGACAGGGGGCTCGGAAGGCTACACCTTC.

The rearrangement links TRBV2 to TRBJ2-5; a possible D gene is TRBD1 (6 bases). The germline CDR1 and CDR2 sequences are SNHLY and FYNNEI. V was clipped by 7 bases and J by 2 bases, with 11 bases between them. The CDR3 consists of 13 residues. CDR3 in amino acids: CASNYGQQETQYF. The CDR3, as DNA: TGTGCCAGCAATTATGGACAGCAAGAGACCCAGTACTTC.

The chain has TRBV11-3 and TRBJ2-3; 7 bases align to TRBD1. Trimming took 5 bases from V and 1 from J; bases not matched to a gene: 3. This CDR3 has 14 residues. Per the germline V gene, CDR1 is SGHNT and CDR2 is YENEEA. The CDR3 loop reads CASSRGQGTDTQYF. For the CDR3, the DNA is TGTGCCAGCAGCCGCGGACAGGGCACAGATACGCAGTATTTT. Full variable domain (missing parts from reference TRBV11-3 and TRBJ2-3): EAGVVQSPRYKIIEKKQPVAFWCNPISGHNTLYWYLQNLGQGPELLIRYENEEAVDDSQLPKDRFSAERLKGVDSTLKIQPAELGDSAVYLCASSRGQGTDTQYFGPGTRLTVL.

This sequence joins TRBV15 and TRBJ2-2, with TRBD1 matching 7 bases. The length of the CDR3 is 15 residues. Germline CDR1 and CDR2: LNHNV and YYDKDF (reference sequence). The ends lost 5 bases at V and 2 bases at J; junction bases unmatched: 5. This chain's CDR3 is CATSPQGLNTGELFF. The CDR3 DNA sequence: TGTGCCACCAGCCCACAGGGGCTAAACACCGGGGAGCTGTTTTTT.

The V call is TRBV5-1, the J call TRBJ1-1; 8 bases agree with TRBD1. With 1 base clipped from V and 6 bases from J, the junction kept 2 bases outside the gene matches. The germline gives CDR1 SGHRS, CDR2 YFSETQ. CDR3 size: 13 residues. CDR3 bases: TGCGCCAGCAGCTTGAAGGACAGGGCTGAAGCTTTCTTT. Residues: CASSLKDRAEAFF.

V gene TRBV5-1 combines with J gene TRBJ1-2; weak D call: TRBD1 (6 bases). V was cut by 5 bases and J by 2 bases, with 25 bases left in between. CDR1 and CDR2 (germline): SGHRS, YFSETQ. There are 18 residues in the CDR3. As DNA, the CDR3 is TGCGCCAGCAGGACTACCCCCCAAATTGTACAGGGAAACTATGGCTACACCTTC. Its protein product is CASRTTPQIVQGNYGYTF. The full variable domain, its missing parts supplied by reference TRBV5-1 and TRBJ1-2, is KAGVTQTPRYLIKTRGQQVTLSCSPISGHRSVSWYQQTPGQGLQFLFEYFSETQRNKGNFPGRFSGRQFSNSRSEMNVSTLELGDSALYLCASRTTPQIVQGNYGYTFGSGTRLTVV.

This clone appeared a single time. The chain couples TRBV10-3 to TRBJ1-1, with D maybe TRBD1 (6 bases). Germline V gene data show CDR1 as ENHRY and CDR2 as SYGVKD. Deletions cut 3 bases from V and 1 base from J, with 18 bases between. The CDR3 loop spans 17 amino acids. The CDR3 sequence is CAISEPDRAFGNTEAFF. The CDR3 DNA follows: TGTGCCATCAGTGAACCGGACAGAGCGTTTGGGAACACTGAAGCTTTCTTT.

The chain employs TRBV6-5 and TRBJ1-2; D remains ambiguous. V was pared by 0 bases and J by 0 bases, with 5 bases between. The germline V gene encodes CDR1 MNHEY and CDR2 SVGAGI. The length of the CDR3 is 14 residues. The DNA for the CDR3 is TGTGCCAGCAGTTACTCATCAGCTAACTATGGCTACACCTTC. This encodes CASSYSSANYGYTF.

The rearrangement joins TRBV7-4 to TRBJ1-4; D is ambiguous. Trimming shortened V by 1 base and J by 0 bases, and 6 bases separated the two germline ends. Germline CDR1 is SGHVT and CDR2 is SQSDAQ. The CDR3 loop spans 15 amino acids. The CDR3 spells CASSLEQPTNEKLFF. The CDR3, as DNA: TGTGCCAGCAGCTTAGAACAGCCAACTAATGAAAAACTGTTTTTT.

CDR3 protein: CAIFREVSEKLFF. Written as DNA, the CDR3 is TGCGCCATTTTTCGGGAGGTTAGTGAAAAACTGTTTTTT. The chain carries TRBV10-2 and TRBJ1-4; D gene uncertain. Germline V gene lookup returns CDR1 WSHSY and CDR2 SAAADI. Trimming cost V 10 bases and J 7 bases, with 16 bases left between them. This CDR3 spans 13 amino acids.

The chain joins TRBV30 to TRBJ1-2, with 9 bases identical to TRBD1. Trimming removed 1 base from V and 8 bases from J; junction bases left unmatched: 2. CDR1 is GTSNPN and CDR2 is SVGIG in the germline V gene (reference sequence). The CDR3 spans 12 residues. This CDR3 reads CAWSADRGGYTF. The CDR3 DNA is TGTGCCTGGAGTGCGGACAGGGGCGGCTACACCTTC.

The chain carries TRBV19 and TRBJ2-7, with 8 bases aligning to TRBD1. The CDR3 loop spans 18 amino acids. From germline, CDR1 is LNHDA and CDR2 SQIVND (reference sequence). Trimming took 6 bases from V and 3 from J; bases not matched to a gene: 19. CDR3 nucleotides: TGTGCCAGTAGCCCCGGCCAGGGGGCTTCCATCGTCGGCTACGAGCAGTACTTC. This codes for CASSPGQGASIVGYEQYF.

The chain combines TRBV5-1 with TRBJ1-1; D is unresolved. Trimming shortened V by 0 bases and J by 1 base, and 10 bases separated the two germline ends. Germline V gives CDR1 SGHRS, CDR2 YFSETQ. The CDR3 spans 15 residues. CDR3 sequence: CASSLEAATNTEAFF. The CDR3 DNA reads as TGCGCCAGCAGCTTGGAGGCAGCGACGAACACTGAAGCTTTCTTT.

The rearrangement joins TRBV14 to TRBJ2-1, with TRBD2 matching over 9 bases. This CDR3 has 15 amino acids. The junction had 4 bases not matched to a gene; V was cut back by 4 bases and J by 3 bases. Germline V CDR1 and CDR2: SGHDN, FVKESK. The CDR3 sequence: CASSRSSGVYNEQFF. The CDR3 DNA sequence: TGTGCCAGCAGCCGGTCTAGCGGGGTCTACAATGAGCAGTTCTTC.